The present T cell receptor beta chain was sequenced within a study of control samples from healthy donors and cancer patients. Only in-frame clones appear in the TCRdb table, and some are missing; sequencing was by immunoSEQ multiplex PCR. The sample has 150,000 to 200,000 clones, approximately 94% seen once. CDR1 and CDR2 (germline): SGHRS, YFSETQ. The ends were cut back, 0 bases at V and 6 bases at J, with 14 bases in the middle. The CDR3 loop spans 15 amino acids. This clonotype was sampled from a woman aged 18-29 years in good health. The V gene is TRBV5-1, the J gene TRBJ2-3; D perhaps matches TRBD2 (5 bases). Sequenced material: blood. CDR3 bases: TGCGCCAGCAGCTTGGGGTTTGACCCGGGGGATACGCAGTATTTT. Amino acids: CASSLGFDPGDTQYF.